The rows below give T cell receptor beta chains drawn from one sample of a study of breast tumors, draining lymph nodes, adjacent tissues. TCRdb re-called the multiplex PCR reads with MiXCR, one entry per CDR3 protein. The repertoire holds roughly 14,000 distinct CDR3 sequences, with roughly 50% as singletons. The sequenced sample consisted of tumor-adjacent breast tissue. Receptors were obtained from a female donor with breast cancer. Some clones in this sample may be carry-over from other donors' samples. Both conserved end residues are part of each CDR3.

cdr3_aa: CASSSYPTSGRESSYNEQFF
v_call: TRBV25-1

cdr3_aa: CSVVGTKWEQFF
v_call: TRBV29-1

cdr3_aa: CASSLGGIYEQYF
v_call: TRBV3-1

cdr3_aa: CASSPQGGTGGGRGYGYTF
v_call: TRBV7-2

cdr3_aa: CSVDRAGVKDEQFF
v_call: TRBV29-1

cdr3_aa: CASSLTPAGGPETQYF
v_call: TRBV5-1

cdr3_aa: CASSRDRGYGDEQFF
v_call: TRBV7-9

cdr3_aa: CASSPLSYEQYF
v_call: TRBV18

cdr3_aa: CASSFQTSQETQYF
v_call: TRBV7-2

cdr3_aa: CASSGSVSLTDTQYF
v_call: TRBV2

cdr3_aa: CSAMTGINEQFF
v_call: TRBV20-1

cdr3_aa: CASSLGTSLGYTF
v_call: TRBV3-1

cdr3_aa: CASSQGVTGWEQHF
v_call: TRBV4-1

cdr3_aa: CASSTGGNQPQHF
v_call: TRBV11-3

cdr3_aa: CASSEAPDSGEKLFF
v_call: TRBV6-1

cdr3_aa: CAISAAAGGPRGEQFF
v_call: TRBV10-3

cdr3_aa: CASSFPQGNYGYTF
v_call: TRBV5-6

cdr3_aa: CASSPRGGGVRGSSGANVLTF
v_call: TRBV5-1

cdr3_aa: CSVDGRAGGDGYAF
v_call: TRBV29-1

cdr3_aa: CSARALVAGDTQYF
v_call: TRBV20-1

cdr3_aa: CASSARGTGSGGNTIYF
v_call: TRBV2

cdr3_aa: CASSSGTSGSLDEQFF
v_call: TRBV4-3

cdr3_aa: CASSPMGSSYEQYF
v_call: TRBV7-6

cdr3_aa: CASSQQGATQYF
v_call: TRBV6-5

cdr3_aa: CASSWDFSSTNEKLFF
v_call: TRBV6-2/TRBV6-3

cdr3_aa: CASSPTAGDQETQYF
v_call: TRBV12-3/TRBV12-4

cdr3_aa: CASSLAGRGHEQYF
v_call: TRBV7-7

cdr3_aa: CASSSDRGGPGELFF
v_call: TRBV7-8

cdr3_aa: CSARGFSGQVAKNIQYF
v_call: TRBV20-1

cdr3_aa: CSVTRQGVDYGYTF
v_call: TRBV20-1

cdr3_aa: CSAVDSSDGRLSTDTQYF
v_call: TRBV20-1

cdr3_aa: CASSWGTSGSYNEQFF
v_call: TRBV5-1

cdr3_aa: CSARDRDRTDTQYF
v_call: TRBV20-1

cdr3_aa: CASRAGQGGEKLFF
v_call: TRBV2

cdr3_aa: CASSQRPRTSGRPYEQYF
v_call: TRBV5-6

cdr3_aa: CSVAGTGGKDTQYF
v_call: TRBV29-1

cdr3_aa: CASSLALGEGPYNEQFF
v_call: TRBV5-5

cdr3_aa: CATSRRTGLVSPLHF
v_call: TRBV15

cdr3_aa: CASRSLGQGGHGYTF
v_call: TRBV27

cdr3_aa: CASRATGDYGYTF
v_call: TRBV12-3/TRBV12-4

cdr3_aa: CASSFYICSAWGQGGHEQYF
v_call: TRBV7-2

cdr3_aa: CASSLGVTGLGLANSYEQYF
v_call: TRBV28

cdr3_aa: CASSFPPRLAGEAGELFF
v_call: TRBV12-3/TRBV12-4

cdr3_aa: CASRPQGRRETQYF
v_call: TRBV28

cdr3_aa: CASSQDRAGIYGYTF
v_call: TRBV3-1

cdr3_aa: CASSYSAGGGYTF
v_call: TRBV6-5

cdr3_aa: CASSLLFQGMGEQFF
v_call: TRBV12-3/TRBV12-4

cdr3_aa: CASSPDKRNYGYTF
v_call: TRBV2

cdr3_aa: CASIKIRDRGGYNEQFF
v_call: TRBV7-6

cdr3_aa: CATSAQGSNTEAFF
v_call: TRBV15

cdr3_aa: CSARTDLYGYTF
v_call: TRBV29-1